This T cell receptor beta chain was sequenced during a study of shared clonotypes between healthy human individuals. Regarding the study as a whole: Relative to clonotypes present in all four donors, those not shared had lower generation probabilities. Clonotype sharing among donors was thought likely to change with sequencing depth. Large depth notwithstanding, sorted-subset sequencing proved incomplete by rarefaction.

The CDR3 contains 14 residues. The germline CDR1 and CDR2 sequences are SGDLS and YYNGEE. Unmatched junction bases numbered 3, after V lost 0 bases and J lost 6 bases. Genomic DNA (from each subset) was split evenly across several immunoSEQ plates. Clones were sequenced by immunoSEQ multiplex PCR, and TCRdb holds only the in-frame ones, with some missing. The repertoire has under 2,000,000 clones, about 95% of them found once; the top ten carry approximately 1.2%. Comment on this clone: What it recognizes is unknown. The sample contains more than one DNA sequence encoding this CDR3.

CD8 cells regarded as naive lacked CD45RO, were positively chosen for CCR7, and omitted terminally differentiated effector memory CD45RA+ cells. This TCR came from a man aged 18 to 29 in good health. The V gene is TRBV9, the J gene TRBJ2-1, with 7 nucleotides matching TRBD2. The sample comprised naive CD8+ T cells sorted from blood. CDR3 protein: CASSVGGGINEQFF. CDR3 nucleotides: TGTGCCAGCAGCGTAGGGGGAGGGATCAATGAGCAGTTCTTC.